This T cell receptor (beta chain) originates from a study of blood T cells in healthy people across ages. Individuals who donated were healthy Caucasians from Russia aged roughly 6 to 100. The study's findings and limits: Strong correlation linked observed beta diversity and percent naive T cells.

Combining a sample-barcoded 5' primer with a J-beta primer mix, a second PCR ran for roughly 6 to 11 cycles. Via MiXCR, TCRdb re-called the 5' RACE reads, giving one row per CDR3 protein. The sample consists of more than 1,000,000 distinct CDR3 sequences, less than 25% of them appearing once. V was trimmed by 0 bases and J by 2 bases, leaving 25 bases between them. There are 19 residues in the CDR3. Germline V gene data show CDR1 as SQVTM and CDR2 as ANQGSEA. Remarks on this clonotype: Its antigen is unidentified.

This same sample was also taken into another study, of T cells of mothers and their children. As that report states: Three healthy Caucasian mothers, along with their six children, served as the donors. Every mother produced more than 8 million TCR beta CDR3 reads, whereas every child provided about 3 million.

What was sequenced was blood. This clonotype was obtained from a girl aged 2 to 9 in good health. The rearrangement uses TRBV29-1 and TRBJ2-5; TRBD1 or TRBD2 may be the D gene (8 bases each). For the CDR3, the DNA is TGCAGCGTTGAAGATTTGCGGGGGGCCTCGGGGACAGGTCAAGAGACCCAGTACTTC. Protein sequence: CSVEDLRGASGTGQETQYF.